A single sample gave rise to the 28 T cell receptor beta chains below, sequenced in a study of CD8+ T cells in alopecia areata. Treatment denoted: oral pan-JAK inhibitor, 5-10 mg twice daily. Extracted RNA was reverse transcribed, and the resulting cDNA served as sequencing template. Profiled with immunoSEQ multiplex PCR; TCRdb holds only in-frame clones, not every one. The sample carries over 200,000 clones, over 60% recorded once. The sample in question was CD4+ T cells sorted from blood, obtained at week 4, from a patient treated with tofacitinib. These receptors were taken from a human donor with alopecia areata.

The CDR3 protein is CASSQVGTGAVYGYTF. The CDR3 region has the DNA TGCGCCAGCAGCCAAGTAGGGACAGGGGCAGTCTATGGCTACACCTTC. V and J are TRBV4-1 and TRBJ1-2; 10 nucleotides line up with TRBD1. V was pared by 1 base and J by 4 bases, with 6 bases of the junction left unmatched. Per the germline V gene, CDR1 is MGHRA and CDR2 is YSYEKL. The CDR3 has 16 amino acids.

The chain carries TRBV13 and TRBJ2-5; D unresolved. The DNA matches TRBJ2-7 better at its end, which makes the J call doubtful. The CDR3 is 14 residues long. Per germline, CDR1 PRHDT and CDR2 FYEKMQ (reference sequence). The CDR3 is CASSFRKLGGEQYF. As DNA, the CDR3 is TGTGCCAGCAGCTTCCGCAAGTTGGGCGGCGAGCAGTACTTC.

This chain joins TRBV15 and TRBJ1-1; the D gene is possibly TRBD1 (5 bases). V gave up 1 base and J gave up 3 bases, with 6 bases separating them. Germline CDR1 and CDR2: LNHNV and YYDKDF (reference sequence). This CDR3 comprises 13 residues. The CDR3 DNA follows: TGTGCCACCAGCAGAGTACAGGACACTGAAGCTTTCTTT. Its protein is CATSRVQDTEAFF.

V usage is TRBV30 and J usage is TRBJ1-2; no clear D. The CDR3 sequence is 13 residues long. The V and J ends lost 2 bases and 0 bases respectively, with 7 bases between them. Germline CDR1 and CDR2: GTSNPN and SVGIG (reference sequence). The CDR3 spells CAWSRQPNYGYTF. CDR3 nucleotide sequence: TGTGCCTGGAGTCGGCAGCCTAACTATGGCTACACCTTC.

The CDR3 loop is CASSEYGDGTEAFF. In nucleotides, the CDR3 is TGTGCCAGCAGTGAATACGGGGACGGCACTGAAGCTTTCTTT. The chain carries TRBV25-1 and TRBJ1-1, with D possibly matching TRBD1 (5 bases). Between the trimmed V and J ends, which lost 0 bases and 4 bases, there was a span of 9 bases. This CDR3 spans 14 amino acids. The germline V gene encodes CDR1 MGHDK and CDR2 SYGVNS.

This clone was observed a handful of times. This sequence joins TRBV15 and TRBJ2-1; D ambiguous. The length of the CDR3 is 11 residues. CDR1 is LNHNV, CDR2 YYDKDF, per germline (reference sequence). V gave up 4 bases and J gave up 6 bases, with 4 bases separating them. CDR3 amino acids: CATSILNEQFF. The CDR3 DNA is TGTGCCACCAGCATTCTCAATGAGCAGTTCTTC.

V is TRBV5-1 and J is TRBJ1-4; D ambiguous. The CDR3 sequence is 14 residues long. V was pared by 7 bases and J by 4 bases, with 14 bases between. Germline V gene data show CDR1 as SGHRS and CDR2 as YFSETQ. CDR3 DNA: TGCGCCAGCGGGCCCGGAGGATATAATGAAAAACTGTTTTTT. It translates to CASGPGGYNEKLFF.

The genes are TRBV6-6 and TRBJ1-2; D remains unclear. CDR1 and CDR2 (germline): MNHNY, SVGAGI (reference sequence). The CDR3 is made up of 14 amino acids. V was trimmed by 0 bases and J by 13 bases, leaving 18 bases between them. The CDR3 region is CASSYSRSYKLGTF. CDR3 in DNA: TGTGCCAGCAGTTACTCGAGATCGTACAAGTTGGGCACCTTC.

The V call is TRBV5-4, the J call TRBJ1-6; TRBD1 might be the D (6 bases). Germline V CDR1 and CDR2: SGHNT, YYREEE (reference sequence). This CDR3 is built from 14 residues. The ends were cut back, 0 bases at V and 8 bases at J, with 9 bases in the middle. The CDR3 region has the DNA TGTGCCAGCAGCTTGGACAGGGACCATTCACCCCTCCACTTT. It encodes CASSLDRDHSPLHF. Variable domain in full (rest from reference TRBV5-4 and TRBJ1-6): ETGVTQSPTHLIKTRGQQVTLRCSSQSGHNTVSWYQQALGQGPQFIFQYYREEENGRGNFPPRFSGLQFPNYSSELNVNALELDDSALYLCASSLDRDHSPLHFGNGTRLTVT.

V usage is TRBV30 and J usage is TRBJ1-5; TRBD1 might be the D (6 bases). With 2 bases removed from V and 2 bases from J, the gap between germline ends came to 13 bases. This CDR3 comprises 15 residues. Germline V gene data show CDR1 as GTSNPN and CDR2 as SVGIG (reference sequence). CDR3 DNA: TGTGCCTGGAGTCCACAGGGAGTGGGCAATCAGCCCCAGCATTTT. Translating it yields CAWSPQGVGNQPQHF. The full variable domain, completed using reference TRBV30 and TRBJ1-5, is SQTIHQWPATLVQPVGSPLSLECTVEGTSNPNLYWYRQAAGRGLQLLFYSVGIGQISSEVPQNLSASRPQDRQFILSSKKLLLSDSGFYLCAWSPQGVGNQPQHFGDGTRLSIL.

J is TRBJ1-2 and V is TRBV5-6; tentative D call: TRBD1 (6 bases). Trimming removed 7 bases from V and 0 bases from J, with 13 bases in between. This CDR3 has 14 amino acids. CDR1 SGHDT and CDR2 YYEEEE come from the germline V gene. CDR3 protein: CASERDKANYGYTF. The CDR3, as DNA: TGTGCCAGCGAACGGGACAAAGCTAACTATGGCTACACCTTC.

The CDR3 spells CASREGLAGEEDTQYF. The CDR3 bases are TGTGCCAGCAGGGAGGGACTAGCGGGGGAAGAAGATACGCAGTATTTT. The chain links TRBV2 to TRBJ2-3; 14 bases map to TRBD2. The germline V gene encodes CDR1 SNHLY and CDR2 FYNNEI. Trimming cost V 6 bases and J 5 bases; bases outside gene matches: 7. The CDR3 runs 16 residues. The variable domain in full, with the rest retrieved from reference TRBV2 and TRBJ2-3, is EPEVTQTPSHQVTQMGQEVILRCVPISNHLYFYWYRQILGQKVEFLVSFYNNEISEKSEIFDDQFSVERPDGSNFTLKIRSTKLEDSAMYFCASREGLAGEEDTQYFGPGTRLTVL.

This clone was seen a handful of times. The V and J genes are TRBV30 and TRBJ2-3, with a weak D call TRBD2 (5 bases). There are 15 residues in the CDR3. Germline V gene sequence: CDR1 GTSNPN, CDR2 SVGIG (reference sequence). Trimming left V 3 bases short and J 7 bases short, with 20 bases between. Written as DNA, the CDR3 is TGTGCCTGGAGCGGAGGACTGCCCGAGAGATATACGCAGTATTTT. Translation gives CAWSGGLPERYTQYF. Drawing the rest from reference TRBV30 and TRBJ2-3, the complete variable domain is SQTIHQWPATLVQPVGSPLSLECTVEGTSNPNLYWYRQAAGRGLQLLFYSVGIGQISSEVPQNLSASRPQDRQFILSSKKLLLSDSGFYLCAWSGGLPERYTQYFGPGTRLTVL.

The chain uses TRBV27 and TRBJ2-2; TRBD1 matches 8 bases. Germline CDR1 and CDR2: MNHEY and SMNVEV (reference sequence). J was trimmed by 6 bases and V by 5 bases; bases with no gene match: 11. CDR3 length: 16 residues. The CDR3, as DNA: TGTGCCAGCAGTCTTCCCAAGACAGGGGTACCCGGGGAGCTGTTTTTT. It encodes CASSLPKTGVPGELFF.

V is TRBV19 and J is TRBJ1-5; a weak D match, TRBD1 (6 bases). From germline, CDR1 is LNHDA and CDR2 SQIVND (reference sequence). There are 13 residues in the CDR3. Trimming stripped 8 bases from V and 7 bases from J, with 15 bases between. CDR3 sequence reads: CASLRGVGQPQHF. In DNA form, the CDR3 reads TGTGCCAGTCTCAGGGGCGTCGGGCAGCCCCAGCATTTT.

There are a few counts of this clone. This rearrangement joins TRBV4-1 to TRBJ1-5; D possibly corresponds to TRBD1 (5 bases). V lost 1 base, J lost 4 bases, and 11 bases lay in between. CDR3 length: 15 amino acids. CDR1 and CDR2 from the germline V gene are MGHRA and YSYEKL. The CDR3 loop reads CASSQVFRVNQPQHF. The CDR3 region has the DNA TGCGCCAGCAGCCAAGTTTTCAGGGTGAATCAGCCCCAGCATTTT.

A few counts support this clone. This CDR3 is CASSGAGDQPQHF. The CDR3 DNA reads TGTGCCAGCAGCGGGGCAGGGGATCAGCCCCAGCATTTT. V usage is TRBV7-2 and J usage is TRBJ1-5, with a possible D match to TRBD1 (6 bases). CDR1 SGHTA and CDR2 FQGNSA come from the germline V gene. The CDR3 is 13 residues long. The V end lost 5 bases, the J end lost 5 bases, and 10 bases lay between the germline ends.

In DNA form, the CDR3 reads TGCGCCAGCAGCATCCAGCCCACAGATACGCAGTATTTT. It is translated as CASSIQPTDTQYF. The chain employs TRBV5-1 and TRBJ2-3; D uncertain. From germline, CDR1 is SGHRS and CDR2 YFSETQ. V lost 4 bases and J 2 bases, leaving 8 bases between the germline ends. This CDR3 region has 13 residues. The full variable domain, completed using reference TRBV5-1 and TRBJ2-3, is KAGVTQTPRYLIKTRGQQVTLSCSPISGHRSVSWYQQTPGQGLQFLFEYFSETQRNKGNFPGRFSGRQFSNSRSEMNVSTLELGDSALYLCASSIQPTDTQYFGPGTRLTVL.

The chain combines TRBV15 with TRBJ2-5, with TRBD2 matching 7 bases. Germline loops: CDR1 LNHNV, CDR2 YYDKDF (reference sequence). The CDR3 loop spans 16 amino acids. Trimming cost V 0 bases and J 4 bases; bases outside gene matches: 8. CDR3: CATSRDPGLVGETQYF. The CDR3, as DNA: TGTGCCACCAGCAGAGATCCAGGACTAGTAGGAGAGACCCAGTACTTC.

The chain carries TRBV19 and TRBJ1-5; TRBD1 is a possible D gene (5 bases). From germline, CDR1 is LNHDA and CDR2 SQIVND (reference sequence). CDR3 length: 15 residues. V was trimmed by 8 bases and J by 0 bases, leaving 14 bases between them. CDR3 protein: CASRRRGDSNQPQHF. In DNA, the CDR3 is TGTGCCAGTCGGAGGCGGGGGGATAGCAATCAGCCCCAGCATTTT.

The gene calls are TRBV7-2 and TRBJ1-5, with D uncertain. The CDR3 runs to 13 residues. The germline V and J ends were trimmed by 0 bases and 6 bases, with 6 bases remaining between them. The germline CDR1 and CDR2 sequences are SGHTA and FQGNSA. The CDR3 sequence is CASSLAGSQPQHF. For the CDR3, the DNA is TGTGCCAGCAGCTTAGCAGGCAGTCAGCCCCAGCATTTT. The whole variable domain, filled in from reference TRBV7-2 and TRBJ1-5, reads GAGVSQSPSNKVTEKGKDVELRCDPISGHTALYWYRQSLGQGLEFLIYFQGNSAPDKSGLPSDRFSAERTGGSVSTLTIQRTQQEDSAVYLCASSLAGSQPQHFGDGTRLSIL.

CDR3: CAVGHRTGELFF. The CDR3 DNA reads TGTGCCGTGGGACATCGTACCGGGGAGCTGTTTTTT. The chain uses TRBV6-5 and TRBJ2-2, with D possibly being TRBD1 (6 bases). Trimming took 11 bases from V and 5 from J, leaving 12 bases between them. Germline V CDR1 and CDR2: MNHEY, SVGAGI. The CDR3 runs to 12 residues.

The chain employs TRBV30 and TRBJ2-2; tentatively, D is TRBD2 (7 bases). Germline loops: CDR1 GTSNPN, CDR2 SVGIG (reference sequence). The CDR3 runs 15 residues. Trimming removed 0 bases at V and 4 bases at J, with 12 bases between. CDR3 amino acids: CAWSVGGAVTGELFF. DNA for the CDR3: TGTGCCTGGAGTGTAGGGGGGGCCGTCACCGGGGAGCTGTTTTTT.

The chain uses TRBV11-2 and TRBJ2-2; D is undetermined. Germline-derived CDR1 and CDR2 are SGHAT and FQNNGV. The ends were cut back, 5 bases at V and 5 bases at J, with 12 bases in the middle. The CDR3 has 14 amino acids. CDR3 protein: CASSVLLNTGELFF. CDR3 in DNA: TGTGCCAGCAGCGTTTTACTGAATACCGGGGAGCTGTTTTTT.

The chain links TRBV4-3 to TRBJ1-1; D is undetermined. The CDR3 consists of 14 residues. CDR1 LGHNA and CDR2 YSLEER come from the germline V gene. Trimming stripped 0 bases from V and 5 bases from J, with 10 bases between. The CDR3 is CASSQDLRGTEAFF. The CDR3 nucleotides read TGCGCCAGCAGCCAAGATCTACGAGGAACTGAAGCTTTCTTT.

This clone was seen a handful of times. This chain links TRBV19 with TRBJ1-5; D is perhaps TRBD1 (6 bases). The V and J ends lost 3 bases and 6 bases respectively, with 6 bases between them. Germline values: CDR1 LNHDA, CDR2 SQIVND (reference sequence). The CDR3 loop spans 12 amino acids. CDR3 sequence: CASSMGAQPQHF. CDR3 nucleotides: TGTGCCAGTAGTATGGGGGCTCAGCCCCAGCATTTT. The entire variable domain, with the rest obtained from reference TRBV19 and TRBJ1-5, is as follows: DGGITQSPKYLFRKEGQNVTLSCEQNLNHDAMYWYRQDPGQGLRLIYYSQIVNDFQKGDIAEGYSVSREKKESFPLTVTSAQKNPTAFYLCASSMGAQPQHFGDGTRLSIL.

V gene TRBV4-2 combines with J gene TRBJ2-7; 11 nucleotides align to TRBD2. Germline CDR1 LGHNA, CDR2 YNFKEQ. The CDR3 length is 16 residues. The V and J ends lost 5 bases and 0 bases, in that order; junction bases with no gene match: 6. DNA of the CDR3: TGTGCCAGCAGCGCTAGCGGGGGGTCCAGCTCCTACGAGCAGTACTTC. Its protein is CASSASGGSSSYEQYF.

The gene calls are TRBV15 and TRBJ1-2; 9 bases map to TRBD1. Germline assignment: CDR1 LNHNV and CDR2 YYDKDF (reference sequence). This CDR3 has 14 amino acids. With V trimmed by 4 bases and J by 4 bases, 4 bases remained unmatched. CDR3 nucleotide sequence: TGTGCCACCAGCACGGGACAGGGTTCCTATGGCTACACCTTC. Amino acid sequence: CATSTGQGSYGYTF.